One and the same sample provided the 13 T cell receptor beta chains below, sequenced in a study of cytomegalovirus exposure and HLA in healthy donors. The assay was immunoSEQ multiplex PCR, and TCRdb's table has in-frame clones only and misses some. In the table there are a few hundred thousand clones, approximately 90% of which are singletons. The specimen was PBMCs. All receptors come from a woman aged 18-30 years in good health and CMV-seronegative.

The chain combines TRBV7-2 with TRBJ2-1; 9 positions match TRBD2. The V segment lost 1 base and the J segment 8 bases; nucleotides outside the gene matches: 9. In germline, CDR1 is SGHTA, CDR2 FQGNSA. CDR3 length: 16 residues. In DNA, the CDR3 is TGTGCCAGCAGCTTAGTCGGGCGGGAGGGCCAACATGAGCAGTTCTTC. This encodes CASSLVGREGQHEQFF.

This clone was counted a single time. CDR3 sequence: CASSISGQFYEQYF. For the CDR3, the DNA is TGTGCCAGCAGCATCTCAGGACAGTTCTACGAGCAGTACTTC. The chain is built from TRBV28 and TRBJ2-7; tentatively, D is TRBD1 (6 bases). There are 14 residues in the CDR3. The ends were cut back, 6 bases at V and 3 bases at J, with 15 bases in the middle. CDR1 and CDR2 from the germline V gene are MDHEN and SYDVKM.

The CDR3 region has the DNA TGTGCCAGCAGTGAGAACAGGGGTGTCAATTCACCCCTCCACTTT. This gives the protein CASSENRGVNSPLHF. This chain uses TRBV6-1 with TRBJ1-6, with TRBD1 matching over 7 bases. The CDR3 spans 15 residues. Germline lookup yields CDR1 MNHNS and CDR2 SASEGT. Trimming at V came to 3 bases and at J to 7 bases, leaving 6 bases not matched to a gene.

This chain joins TRBV19 and TRBJ2-3; 10 positions agree with TRBD2. The CDR3 length is 15 residues. CDR1 LNHDA and CDR2 SQIVND come from the germline V gene (reference sequence). V lost 5 bases to trimming and J lost 2 bases; unmatched junction nucleotides: 4. The CDR3: CASSVAGGITDTQYF. The CDR3 nucleotides are TGTGCCAGTAGTGTAGCGGGAGGAATCACAGATACGCAGTATTTT.

This clone was seen only a few times. The chain is built from TRBV19 and TRBJ1-2; D is unclear. The V gene's germline CDR1 is LNHDA and CDR2 SQIVND (reference sequence). V lost 8 bases and J 0 bases, leaving 10 bases between the germline ends. This CDR3 region has 13 residues. The CDR3 sequence: CASERGSNYGYTF. In DNA, the CDR3 is TGTGCCAGTGAAAGAGGGTCTAACTATGGCTACACCTTC.

V and J are TRBV5-1 and TRBJ1-2; D is ambiguous. The CDR3 consists of 15 residues. V lost 0 bases and J 3 bases, leaving 12 bases between the germline ends. The germline gives CDR1 SGHRS, CDR2 YFSETQ. CDR3 residues: CASSLEAGLDYGYTF. CDR3 in DNA: TGCGCCAGCAGCTTGGAGGCTGGGCTCGACTATGGCTACACCTTC.

The V and J genes are TRBV4-2 and TRBJ2-1; no reliable D call. Deletions cut 4 bases from V and 0 bases from J, with 13 bases between. This CDR3 has 16 amino acids. Germline CDR1 and CDR2: LGHNA and YNFKEQ. The CDR3 here is CASSLTVTSSYNEQFF. In nucleotides, the CDR3 is TGTGCCAGCAGCCTTACAGTCACGAGCTCCTACAATGAGCAGTTCTTC.

V and J are TRBV2 and TRBJ1-5; no firm D call. The V gene lost 3 bases and the J gene lost 2 bases, with 17 bases spanning the gap. Germline V lookup: CDR1 SNHLY, CDR2 FYNNEI. This CDR3 is 17 amino acids long. As DNA, the CDR3 is TGTGCCAGCAGTGACTGGGCCCTTCGGAGGGGCAATCAGCCCCAGCATTTT. Its translation is CASSDWALRRGNQPQHF.

The rearrangement joins TRBV7-2 to TRBJ1-1; no clear D gene. The CDR3 totals 14 residues. The V end lost 2 bases, the J end lost 2 bases, and 9 bases lay between the germline ends. Germline assignment: CDR1 SGHTA and CDR2 FQGNSA. CDR3 DNA: TGTGCCAGCAGCTTAATATCAAGCAACACTGAAGCTTTCTTT. Encoded protein: CASSLISSNTEAFF. Variable domain in full (rest from reference TRBV7-2 and TRBJ1-1): GAGVSQSPSNKVTEKGKDVELRCDPISGHTALYWYRQSLGQGLEFLIYFQGNSAPDKSGLPSDRFSAERTGGSVSTLTIQRTQQEDSAVYLCASSLISSNTEAFFGQGTRLTVV.

In this sample, this clone turned up a few times. The chain recombines TRBV6-5 with TRBJ1-2; D may be TRBD1 (5 bases). The CDR3 is 13 amino acids. Germline V gene sequence: CDR1 MNHEY, CDR2 SVGAGI. V was cut by 2 bases and J by 10 bases, with 14 bases left in between. CDR3 loop: CASSYTSREDYTF. The CDR3 region has the DNA TGTGCCAGCAGTTACACTTCCAGGGAGGACTACACCTTC.

This clone was seen more than once but under ten times. The chain uses TRBV29-1 and TRBJ1-2; no clear D. Trimming shortened V by 0 bases and J by 6 bases, and 11 bases separated the two germline ends. The CDR3 loop spans 13 amino acids. Germline CDR1 SQVTM, CDR2 ANQGSEA. CDR3 bases: TGCAGCGTTGAAGATGGTTCCGGTAATGGCTACACCTTC. Its translation is CSVEDGSGNGYTF.

The chain recombines TRBV6-1 with TRBJ1-1; no clear D. The CDR3 length is 13 residues. Trimming pared 7 bases from V and 1 base from J, leaving 10 bases between. The germline CDR1 and CDR2 sequences are MNHNS and SASEGT. Written as DNA, the CDR3 is TGTGCCAGCATGCGCTCGGGGAACACTGAAGCTTTCTTT. It encodes CASMRSGNTEAFF.

The genes are TRBV30 and TRBJ1-4; no definite D call. The germline V gene encodes CDR1 GTSNPN and CDR2 SVGIG (reference sequence). Trimming shortened V by 8 bases and J by 3 bases, and 10 bases separated the two germline ends. This CDR3 spans 12 amino acids. DNA for the CDR3: TGTGCCCAACGGAGGGCTAATGAAAAACTGTTTTTT. Amino acid sequence: CAQRRANEKLFF.